Included here is one TCR beta chain sequence, with context. Its antigen is still unknown. The junction shows a germline mismatch at one end, possibly a read error. Methods used by the authors: The authors used CDR3 differences across clinicopathological groups to build a distant-metastasis classifier for papillary thyroid cancer. TCRdb re-called the PCR reads via MiXCR. The authors' filters were not applied to this entry. The data show under 45,000 clones, with less than 20% seen just once and 9.9% held by the top ten. Before thyroid surgery, none of the patients had received any treatment. The data were obtained in a study of metastatic and nonmetastatic thyroid tumors. The overall study: Across blood and tumor or nodule tissue, repertoires from malignant and benign thyroid patients were compared with one another. Study-wide results and limits: As reported, TCR beta diversity in blood and tumor was significantly higher in malignant thyroid tumors than in benign nodules.

The sample comprised tumor tissue. This clonotype was sampled from a female donor with papillary thyroid cancer or a benign thyroid nodule (not recorded which). Some clones in this sample may be carry-over from other donors' samples.

CDR3 nucleotides: TGTGCCAGCAGCCACCCGGGGGCAGCGGGAGGGAAAGAGACCAAGTACTTC. It translates to CASSHPGAAGGKETKYF. The chain employs TRBV5-4 and TRBJ2-5, with 10 nucleotides matching TRBD2. Germline lookup yields CDR1 SGHNT and CDR2 YYREEE (reference sequence). The CDR3 is 17 residues long.